The present T cell receptor beta chain was sequenced within a study of radiation and T cells in renal cell carcinoma. Study results and limitations: In blood, top tumor clones expanded by 2 weeks, shrinking by 4. Baseline intratumoral clonotype presence is unknown without pretreatment biopsies.

Time point described: blood 4 weeks post-SBRT, at nephrectomy. The treatment here: 15 Gy SBRT to primary tumor, nephrectomy 4 weeks later. Nephrectomy followed 15 Gy stereotactic body radiation by 4 weeks. Blood was sampled at baseline, 2 weeks and 4 weeks after SBRT. Using immunoSEQ multiplex PCR, the repertoire was profiled, and TCRdb retains in-frame clones only, with some absent. The table records some 150,000 clones, 75% to 90% of them present only once. Germline lookup yields CDR1 SGHDT and CDR2 YYEEEE. The CDR3 is 15 amino acids. Between the trimmed V and J ends, which lost 1 base and 2 bases, there was a span of 13 bases. For this clone: Its antigen is not known.

This clonotype was sampled from a woman in her 50s with renal cell carcinoma. The sequencing used blood, collected from a patient whose treatment included radiotherapy and nephrectomy. The J gene is TRBJ2-7, the V gene TRBV5-6, with D perhaps assigned TRBD1 or TRBD2 (7 bases each). The CDR3 region is CASSLREGAAYEQYF. The CDR3 DNA is TGTGCCAGCAGCTTGAGGGAGGGGGCGGCCTACGAGCAGTACTTC.